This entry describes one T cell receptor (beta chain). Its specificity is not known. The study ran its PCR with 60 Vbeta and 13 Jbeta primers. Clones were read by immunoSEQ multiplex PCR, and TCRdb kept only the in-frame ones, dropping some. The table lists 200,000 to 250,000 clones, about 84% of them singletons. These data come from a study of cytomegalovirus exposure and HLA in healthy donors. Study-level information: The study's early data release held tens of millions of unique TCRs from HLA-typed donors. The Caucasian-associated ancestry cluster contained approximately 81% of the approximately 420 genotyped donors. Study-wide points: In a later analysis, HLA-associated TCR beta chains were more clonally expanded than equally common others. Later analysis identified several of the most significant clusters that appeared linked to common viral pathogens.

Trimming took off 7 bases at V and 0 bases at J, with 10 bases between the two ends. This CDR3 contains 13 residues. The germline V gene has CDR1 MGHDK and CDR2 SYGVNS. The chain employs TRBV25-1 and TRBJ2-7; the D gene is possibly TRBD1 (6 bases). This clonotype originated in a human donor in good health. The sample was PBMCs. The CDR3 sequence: CASTQGHSYEQYF. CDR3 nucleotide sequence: TGTGCCAGCACTCAGGGGCACTCCTACGAGCAGTACTTC.